The clone carrying this T cell receptor (beta chain) is a singleton in its sample. Given a much more abundant clone one base away, this may be a read error. The hyperthyroidism patients, aged 18 to 65, had been newly diagnosed, with under 2 months' duration. Other autoimmune diseases, uncontrolled infections, pregnancy and lactation each led to patient exclusion. This entry belongs to a study of Graves' ophthalmopathy and Graves' hyperthyroidism. Study overall: Investigators collected peripheral blood at initial diagnosis, before any treatment was given.

RNA transcripts yielded amplified TCR beta CDR3 regions. HTBI primers were employed in first-round RT-PCR, then a second-round multiplex PCR followed. TCRdb re-called the multiplex PCR reads with MiXCR, one entry per CDR3 protein. The table records 620,000 or so distinct CDR3 sequences, 20% to 25% of them present only once. The material sequenced was peripheral blood. The sequence came from a woman aged 18-29 years with stable Graves' hyperthyroidism. Some clones in this sample may be carry-over from other donors' samples.

The CDR3 nucleotides read TGTGCCAGCAGTTTATCCGCCCGTCAGCCCCAGCATTTT. It codes for CASSLSARQPQHF. The rearrangement links TRBV27 to TRBJ1-5; D unresolved. In germline, CDR1 is MNHEY, CDR2 SMNVEV (reference sequence). The CDR3 has 13 amino acids. The ends were cut back, 0 bases at V and 6 bases at J, with 6 bases in the middle.